This T cell receptor (beta chain) was profiled in a study of T-cell memory formation after mild COVID-19. Each CDR3 protein is one row after TCRdb ran MiXCR on the 5' RACE reads. The sample records 30,000 to 45,000 distinct CDR3 sequences, over 10% being singletons. This clonotype was recorded many times. Its target is unknown. Study observations and caveats: Day 37-peaking second-wave clones had unconfirmed SARS-CoV-2 specificity.

The TCR was taken from a man between 18 and 29 years old who had mild COVID-19 (a few samples of this study predate the infection). Cell type and time point are not known. The sequenced sample consisted of PBMCs or a T cell subset sorted from them (not recorded which).

Here the CDR3 reads CASHRGTDTQYF. The CDR3 nucleotides are TGTGCCAGCCACAGGGGCACAGATACGCAGTATTTT. The V and J genes are TRBV5-4 and TRBJ2-3; tentative D call: TRBD1 (6 bases). The V and J ends lost 7 bases and 1 base respectively, with 7 bases between them. The germline gives CDR1 SGHNT, CDR2 YYREEE (reference sequence). This CDR3 spans 12 amino acids.